The 3 T cell receptor beta chains given below trace back to one sample, sequenced in a study of blood T cell repertoires in COVID-19. Produced via immunoSEQ multiplex PCR; TCRdb's table is partial and in-frame only. The data contain about 170,000 clones, roughly 80% of them singletons. Sequenced: peripheral blood. The receptors here all came from a human donor with acute or convalescent COVID-19. The donor label of this sample is uncertain.

The rearrangement links TRBV6-5 to TRBJ2-3, with 9 bases lining up with TRBD1. V shed 10 bases and J 2 bases; nucleotides not matched to a gene: 10. From germline, CDR1 is MNHEY and CDR2 SVGAGI. The length of the CDR3 is 15 residues. As DNA, the CDR3 is TGTGCCATCTCGCGAAGGGACAGGGTCACAGATACGCAGTATTTT. Protein: CAISRRDRVTDTQYF.

The CDR3 DNA sequence: TGTGCCAGCAGTGCTCTGCGAAGTGAAAAACTGTTTTTT. Translated: CASSALRSEKLFF. The rearrangement joins TRBV2 to TRBJ1-4; D not certain. The CDR3 is 13 amino acids. Germline values: CDR1 SNHLY, CDR2 FYNNEI. V dropped 4 bases and J dropped 7 bases, with 10 bases sitting between them. Using reference TRBV2 and TRBJ1-4 for the parts outside the CDR3, the full variable domain is EPEVTQTPSHQVTQMGQEVILRCVPISNHLYFYWYRQILGQKVEFLVSFYNNEISEKSEIFDDQFSVERPDGSNFTLKIRSTKLEDSAMYFCASSALRSEKLFFGSGTQLSVL.

J is TRBJ2-7 and V is TRBV5-1; 9 nucleotides line up with TRBD2. Trimming took 4 bases from V and 4 from J; bases not matched to a gene: 12. This CDR3 region has 16 residues. Germline loops: CDR1 SGHRS, CDR2 YFSETQ. DNA for the CDR3: TGCGCCAGCAGCCCGGGACCGGGACTAGCAGGTTACGAGCAGTACTTC. This sequence encodes CASSPGPGLAGYEQYF.